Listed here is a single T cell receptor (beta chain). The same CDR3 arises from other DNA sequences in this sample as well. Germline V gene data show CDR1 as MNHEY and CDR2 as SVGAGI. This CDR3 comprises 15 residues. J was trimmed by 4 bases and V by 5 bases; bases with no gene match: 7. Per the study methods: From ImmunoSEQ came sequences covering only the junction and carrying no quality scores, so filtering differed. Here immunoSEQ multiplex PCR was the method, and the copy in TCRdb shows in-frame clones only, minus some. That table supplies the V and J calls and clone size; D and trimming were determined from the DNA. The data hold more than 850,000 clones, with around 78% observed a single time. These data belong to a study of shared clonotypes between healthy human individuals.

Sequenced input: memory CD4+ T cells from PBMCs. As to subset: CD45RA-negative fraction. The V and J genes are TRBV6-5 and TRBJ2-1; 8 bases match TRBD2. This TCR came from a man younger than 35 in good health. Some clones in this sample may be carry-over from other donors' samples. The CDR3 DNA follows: TGTGCCAGCAGTCGCCTGGCGGGGGGATACAATGAGCAGTTCTTC. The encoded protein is CASSRLAGGYNEQFF.